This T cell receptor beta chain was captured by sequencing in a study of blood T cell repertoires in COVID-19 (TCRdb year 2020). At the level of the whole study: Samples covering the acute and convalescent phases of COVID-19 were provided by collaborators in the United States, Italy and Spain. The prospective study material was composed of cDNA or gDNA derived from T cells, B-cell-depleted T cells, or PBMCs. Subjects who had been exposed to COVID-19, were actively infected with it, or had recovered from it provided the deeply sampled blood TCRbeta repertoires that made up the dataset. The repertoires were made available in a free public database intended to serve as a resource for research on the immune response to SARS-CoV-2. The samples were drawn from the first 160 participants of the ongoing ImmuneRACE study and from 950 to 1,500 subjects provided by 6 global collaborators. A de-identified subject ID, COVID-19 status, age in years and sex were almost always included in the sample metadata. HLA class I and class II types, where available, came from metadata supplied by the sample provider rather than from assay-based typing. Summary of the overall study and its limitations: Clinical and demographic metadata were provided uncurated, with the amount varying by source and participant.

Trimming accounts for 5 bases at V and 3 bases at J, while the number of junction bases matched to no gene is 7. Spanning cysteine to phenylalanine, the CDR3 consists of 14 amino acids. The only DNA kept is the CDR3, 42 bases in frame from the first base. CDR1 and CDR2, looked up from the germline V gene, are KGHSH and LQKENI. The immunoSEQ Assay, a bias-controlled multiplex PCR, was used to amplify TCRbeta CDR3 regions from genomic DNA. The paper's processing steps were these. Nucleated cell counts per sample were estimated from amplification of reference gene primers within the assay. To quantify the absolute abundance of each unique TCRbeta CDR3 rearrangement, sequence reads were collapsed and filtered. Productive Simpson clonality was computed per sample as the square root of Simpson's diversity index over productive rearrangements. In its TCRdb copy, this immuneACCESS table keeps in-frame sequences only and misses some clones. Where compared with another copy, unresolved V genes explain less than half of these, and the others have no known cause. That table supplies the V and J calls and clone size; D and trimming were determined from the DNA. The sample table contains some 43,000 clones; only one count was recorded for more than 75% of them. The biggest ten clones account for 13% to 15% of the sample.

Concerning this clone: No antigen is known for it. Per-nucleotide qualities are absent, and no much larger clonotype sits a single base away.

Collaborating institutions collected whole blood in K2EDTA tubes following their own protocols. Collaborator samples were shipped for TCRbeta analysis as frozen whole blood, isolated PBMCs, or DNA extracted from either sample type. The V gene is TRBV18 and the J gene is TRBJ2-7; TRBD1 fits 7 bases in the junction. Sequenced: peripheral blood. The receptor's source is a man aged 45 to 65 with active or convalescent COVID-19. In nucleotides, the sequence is TGTGCCAGCTCAACAGGGGACAAAAGCTACGAGCAGTACTTC. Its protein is CASSTGDKSYEQYF.